This section outlines one T cell receptor (beta chain) sequence together with its context. Its target is unknown. The V end was cut by 5 bases, the J end by 4 bases, with 17 bases between. The CDR3 runs to 15 residues. This specimen belongs to a study of T-cell memory formation after mild COVID-19. Study results and limitations: CM and EM subsets held most contracting CD4+ clones; EMRA held CD8+ ones.

TCRdb used MiXCR to reprocess the 5' RACE reads, holding one entry per CDR3 protein. The table lists 110,000 or so distinct CDR3 sequences, approximately 21% of them singletons. The sequence derives from a man in his late teens or twenties who had mild COVID-19 (a few samples of this study predate the infection). Cell type and time point are not known. The specimen was PBMCs or a T cell subset sorted from them (not recorded which). The chain joins TRBV12-3 or TRBV12-4 to TRBJ1-1; no firm D call. The chain's CDR3 is CASSNTGPHSTEAFF. CDR3 sequence (DNA): TGTGCCAGCAGTAATACCGGGCCCCATTCCACTGAAGCTTTCTTT.